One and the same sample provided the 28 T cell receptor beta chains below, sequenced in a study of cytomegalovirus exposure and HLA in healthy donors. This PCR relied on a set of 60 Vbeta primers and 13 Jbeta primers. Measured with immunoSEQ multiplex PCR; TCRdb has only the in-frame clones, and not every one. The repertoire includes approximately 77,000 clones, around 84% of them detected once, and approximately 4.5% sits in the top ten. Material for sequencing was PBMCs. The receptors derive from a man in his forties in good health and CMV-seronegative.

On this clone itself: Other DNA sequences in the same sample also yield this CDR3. Here the CDR3 DNA reads TGTGCCAGCAGACCCGGGACAGCCCCAGGAGTCGAGCAGTACTTC. This sequence encodes CASRPGTAPGVEQYF. The V and J genes are TRBV6-5 and TRBJ2-7, with 7 nucleotides matching TRBD1. Germline assignment: CDR1 MNHEY and CDR2 SVGAGI. Germline trimming cut 6 bases from V and 6 bases from J; bases unmatched to any gene: 14. CDR3 length: 15 residues.

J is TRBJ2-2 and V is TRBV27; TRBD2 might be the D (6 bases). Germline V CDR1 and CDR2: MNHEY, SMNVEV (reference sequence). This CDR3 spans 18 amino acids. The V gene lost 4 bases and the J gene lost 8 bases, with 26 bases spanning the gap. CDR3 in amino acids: CASSSSPGGPKHNGELFF. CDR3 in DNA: TGTGCCAGCAGTTCCTCGCCCGGGGGACCCAAACACAATGGGGAGCTGTTTTTT.

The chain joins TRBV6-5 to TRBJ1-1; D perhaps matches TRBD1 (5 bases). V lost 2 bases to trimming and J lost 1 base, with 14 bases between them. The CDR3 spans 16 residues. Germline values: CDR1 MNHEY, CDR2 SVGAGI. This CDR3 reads CASSYLPTGGNTEAFF. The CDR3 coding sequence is TGTGCCAGCAGTTACCTCCCCACAGGCGGGAACACTGAAGCTTTCTTT.

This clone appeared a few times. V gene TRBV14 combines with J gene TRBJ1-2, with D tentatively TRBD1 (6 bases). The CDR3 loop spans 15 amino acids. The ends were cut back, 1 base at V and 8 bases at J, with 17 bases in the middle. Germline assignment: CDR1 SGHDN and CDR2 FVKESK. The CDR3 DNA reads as TGTGCCAGCAGCCAAGTTTACCCCAGGGGTCAAGGCTACACCTTC. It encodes CASSQVYPRGQGYTF.

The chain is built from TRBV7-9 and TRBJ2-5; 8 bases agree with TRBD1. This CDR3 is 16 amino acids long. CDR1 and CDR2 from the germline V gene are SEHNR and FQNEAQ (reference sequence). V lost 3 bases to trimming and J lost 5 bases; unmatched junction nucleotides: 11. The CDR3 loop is CASSLVSDRGWETQYF. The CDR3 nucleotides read TGTGCCAGCAGCTTGGTATCAGACAGGGGTTGGGAGACCCAGTACTTC.

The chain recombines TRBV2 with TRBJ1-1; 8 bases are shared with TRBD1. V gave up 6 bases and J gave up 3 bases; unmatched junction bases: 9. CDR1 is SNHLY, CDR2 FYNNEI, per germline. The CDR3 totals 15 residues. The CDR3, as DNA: TGTGCCAGCAGGGAAAACAGGGGGGCTCACACTGAAGCTTTCTTT. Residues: CASRENRGAHTEAFF.

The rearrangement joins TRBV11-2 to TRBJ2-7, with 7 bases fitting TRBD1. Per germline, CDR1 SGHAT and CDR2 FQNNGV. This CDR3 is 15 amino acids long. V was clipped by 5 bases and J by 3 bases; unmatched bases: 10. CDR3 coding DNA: TGTGCCAGCAGCCCCGGCATAGACAGGGTCTACGAGCAGTACTTC. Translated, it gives CASSPGIDRVYEQYF.

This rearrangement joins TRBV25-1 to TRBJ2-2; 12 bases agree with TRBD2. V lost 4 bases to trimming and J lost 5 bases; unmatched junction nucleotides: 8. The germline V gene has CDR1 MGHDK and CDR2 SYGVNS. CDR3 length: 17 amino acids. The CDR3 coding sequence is TGTGCCAGCAGTGGCCCGACTAGCGGGAGTCAGACCGGGGAGCTGTTTTTT. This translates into CASSGPTSGSQTGELFF.

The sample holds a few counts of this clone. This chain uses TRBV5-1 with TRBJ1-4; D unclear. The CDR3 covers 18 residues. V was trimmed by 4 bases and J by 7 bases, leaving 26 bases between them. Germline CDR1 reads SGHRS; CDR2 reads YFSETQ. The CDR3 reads CASSPGRERASRTEKLFF. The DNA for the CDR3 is TGCGCCAGCAGCCCCGGACGGGAAAGAGCCTCAAGGACTGAAAAACTGTTTTTT.

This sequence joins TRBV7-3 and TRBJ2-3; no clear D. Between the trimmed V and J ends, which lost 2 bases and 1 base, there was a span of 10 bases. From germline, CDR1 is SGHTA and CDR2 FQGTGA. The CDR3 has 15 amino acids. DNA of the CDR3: TGTGCCAGCAGCTTAGCCATACCAGGCACAGATACGCAGTATTTT. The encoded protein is CASSLAIPGTDTQYF.

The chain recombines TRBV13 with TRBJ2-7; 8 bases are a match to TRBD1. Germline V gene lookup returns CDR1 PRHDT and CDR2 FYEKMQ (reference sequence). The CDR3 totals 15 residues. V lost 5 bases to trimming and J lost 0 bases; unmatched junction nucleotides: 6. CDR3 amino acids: CASSDGQGLSYEQYF. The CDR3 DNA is TGTGCCAGCAGCGACGGACAGGGACTCTCCTACGAGCAGTACTTC.

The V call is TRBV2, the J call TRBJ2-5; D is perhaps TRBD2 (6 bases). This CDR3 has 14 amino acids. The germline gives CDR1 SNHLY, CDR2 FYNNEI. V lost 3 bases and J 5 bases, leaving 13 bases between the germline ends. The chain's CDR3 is CASSEQGGRETQYF. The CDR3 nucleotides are TGTGCCAGCAGTGAGCAGGGAGGTAGGGAGACCCAGTACTTC.

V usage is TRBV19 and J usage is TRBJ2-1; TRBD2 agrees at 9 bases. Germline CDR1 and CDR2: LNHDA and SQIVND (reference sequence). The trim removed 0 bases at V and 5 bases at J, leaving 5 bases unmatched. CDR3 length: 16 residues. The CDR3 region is CASSIDLTSGDNEQFF. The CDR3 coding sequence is TGTGCCAGTAGTATAGATTTGACTAGCGGAGACAATGAGCAGTTCTTC.

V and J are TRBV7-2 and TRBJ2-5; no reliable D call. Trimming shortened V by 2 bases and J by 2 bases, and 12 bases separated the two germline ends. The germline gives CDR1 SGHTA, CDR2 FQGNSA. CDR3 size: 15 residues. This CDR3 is CASSLSGTIQETQYF. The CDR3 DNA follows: TGTGCCAGCAGCTTATCAGGAACCATTCAAGAGACCCAGTACTTC.

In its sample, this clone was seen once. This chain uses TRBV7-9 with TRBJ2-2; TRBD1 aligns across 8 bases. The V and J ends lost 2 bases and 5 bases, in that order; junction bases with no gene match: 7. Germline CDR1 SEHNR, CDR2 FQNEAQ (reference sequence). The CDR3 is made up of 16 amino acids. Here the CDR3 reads CASSLLRTGQTGELFF. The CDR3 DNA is TGTGCCAGCAGCTTATTGCGGACAGGGCAGACCGGGGAGCTGTTTTTT.

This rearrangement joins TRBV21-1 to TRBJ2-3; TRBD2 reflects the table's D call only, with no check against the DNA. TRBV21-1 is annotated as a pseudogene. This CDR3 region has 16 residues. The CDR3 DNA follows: TGTGCCAGCAGCAATATGAGGGCGGGACTCACAGATACGCAGTATTTT. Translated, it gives CASSNMRAGLTDTQYF.

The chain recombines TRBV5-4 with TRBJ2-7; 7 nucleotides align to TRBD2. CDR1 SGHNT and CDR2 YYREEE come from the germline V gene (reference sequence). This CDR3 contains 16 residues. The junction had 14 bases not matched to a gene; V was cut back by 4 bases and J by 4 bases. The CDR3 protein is CASSKPTGGMMYEQYF. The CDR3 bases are TGTGCCAGCAGCAAACCCACCGGGGGGATGATGTACGAGCAGTACTTC. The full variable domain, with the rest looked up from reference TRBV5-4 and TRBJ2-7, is ETGVTQSPTHLIKTRGQQVTLRCSSQSGHNTVSWYQQALGQGPQFIFQYYREEENGRGNFPPRFSGLQFPNYSSELNVNALELDDSALYLCASSKPTGGMMYEQYFGPGTRLTVT.

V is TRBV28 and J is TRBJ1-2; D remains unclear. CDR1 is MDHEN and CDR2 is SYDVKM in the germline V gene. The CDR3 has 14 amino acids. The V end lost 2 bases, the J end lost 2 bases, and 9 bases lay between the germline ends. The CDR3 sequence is CASSLAGPNYGYTF. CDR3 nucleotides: TGTGCCAGCAGTTTAGCAGGCCCGAACTATGGCTACACCTTC.

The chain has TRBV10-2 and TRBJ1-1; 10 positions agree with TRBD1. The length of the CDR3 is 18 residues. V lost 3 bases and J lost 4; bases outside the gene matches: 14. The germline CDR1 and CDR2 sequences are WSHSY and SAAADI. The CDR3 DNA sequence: TGCGCCAGCAGTGATGCGGGACAGGGGCGTAAAAAGGGCACTGAAGCTTTCTTT. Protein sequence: CASSDAGQGRKKGTEAFF.

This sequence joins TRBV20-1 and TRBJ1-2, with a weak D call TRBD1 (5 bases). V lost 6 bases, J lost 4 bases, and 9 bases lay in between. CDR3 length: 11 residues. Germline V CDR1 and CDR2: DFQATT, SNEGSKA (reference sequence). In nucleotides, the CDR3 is TGCAGTGCCACGGACACCTATGGCTACACCTTC. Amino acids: CSATDTYGYTF.

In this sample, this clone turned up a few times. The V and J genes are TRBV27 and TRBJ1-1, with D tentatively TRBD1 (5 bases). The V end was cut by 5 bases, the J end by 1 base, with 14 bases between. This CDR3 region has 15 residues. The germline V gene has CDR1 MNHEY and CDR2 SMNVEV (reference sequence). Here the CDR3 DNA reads TGTGCCAGCAGTCCACCACGGACACCGAACACTGAAGCTTTCTTT. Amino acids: CASSPPRTPNTEAFF.

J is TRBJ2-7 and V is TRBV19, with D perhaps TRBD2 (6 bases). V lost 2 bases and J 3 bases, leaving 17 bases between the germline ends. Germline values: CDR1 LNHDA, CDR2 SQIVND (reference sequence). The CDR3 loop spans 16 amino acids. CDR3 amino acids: CASSIYPAGTDYEQYF. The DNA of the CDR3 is TGTGCCAGTAGTATATACCCGGCGGGAACCGACTACGAGCAGTACTTC.

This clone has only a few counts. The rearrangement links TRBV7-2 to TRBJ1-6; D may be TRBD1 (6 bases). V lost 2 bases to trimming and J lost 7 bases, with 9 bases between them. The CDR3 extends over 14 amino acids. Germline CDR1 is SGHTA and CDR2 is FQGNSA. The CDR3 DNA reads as TGTGCCAGCAGCTTACTCAGGGGCAATTCACCCCTCCACTTT. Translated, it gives CASSLLRGNSPLHF.

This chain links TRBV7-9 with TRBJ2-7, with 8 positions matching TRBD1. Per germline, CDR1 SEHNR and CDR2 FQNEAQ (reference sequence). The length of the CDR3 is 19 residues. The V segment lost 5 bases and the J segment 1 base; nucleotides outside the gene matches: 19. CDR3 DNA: TGTGCCAGCAGCCCCTTCAAAACACCGGGACAGGCCACGTCCTACGAGCAGTACTTC. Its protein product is CASSPFKTPGQATSYEQYF.

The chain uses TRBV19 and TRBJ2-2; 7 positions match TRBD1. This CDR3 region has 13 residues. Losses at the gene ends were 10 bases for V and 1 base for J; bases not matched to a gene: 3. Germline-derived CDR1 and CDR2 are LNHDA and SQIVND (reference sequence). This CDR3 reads CAIYRGNTGELFF. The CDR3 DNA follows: TGTGCCATTTACAGGGGGAACACCGGGGAGCTGTTTTTT.

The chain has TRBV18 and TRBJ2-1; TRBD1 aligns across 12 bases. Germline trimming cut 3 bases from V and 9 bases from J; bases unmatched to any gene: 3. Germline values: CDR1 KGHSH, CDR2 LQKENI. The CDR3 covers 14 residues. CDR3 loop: CASSPGQGAIEQFF. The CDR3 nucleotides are TGTGCCAGCTCACCGGGACAGGGGGCTATTGAGCAGTTCTTC.

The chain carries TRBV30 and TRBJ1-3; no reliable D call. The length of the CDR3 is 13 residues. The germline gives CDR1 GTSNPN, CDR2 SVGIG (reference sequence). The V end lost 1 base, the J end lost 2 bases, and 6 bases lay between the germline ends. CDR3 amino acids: CAWSARAGNTIYF. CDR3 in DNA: TGTGCCTGGAGTGCGAGGGCTGGAAACACCATATATTTT.

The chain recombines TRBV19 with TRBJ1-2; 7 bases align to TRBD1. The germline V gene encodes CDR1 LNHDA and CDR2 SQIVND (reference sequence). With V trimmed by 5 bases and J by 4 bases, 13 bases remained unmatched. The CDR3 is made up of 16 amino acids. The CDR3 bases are TGTGCCAGTAGTCTGTCCGAGACAGGGACCGTCTATGGCTACACCTTC. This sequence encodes CASSLSETGTVYGYTF.